This T cell receptor (beta chain) was recorded in a study of control samples from healthy donors and cancer patients. Looked up from germline, CDR1 is SGHTA and CDR2 is FQGNSA. The CDR3 contains 15 residues. After removal of 5 bases from V and 2 bases from J, the junction contained 8 bases not matched to a gene. Repertoires were generated with immunoSEQ multiplex PCR, while TCRdb's copy carries only in-frame clones and drops some. The sample has 150,000 to 200,000 clones, around 94% seen once. The clonotype was recovered from a man in his sixties with colorectal cancer. The specimen sequenced was PBMCs. The rearrangement uses TRBV7-2 and TRBJ2-7, with 8 bases matching TRBD2. The DNA of the CDR3 is TGTGCCAGCAGCCCCCGAGTAGCGGGGCCCTACGAGCAGTACTTC. Its protein is CASSPRVAGPYEQYF.